This entry lists 22 T cell receptor beta chains sequenced from one sample in a study of blood T cell repertoires in COVID-19. Sequencing used immunoSEQ multiplex PCR; TCRdb keeps in-frame clones, though not all of them. The table includes fewer than 200,000 clones, roughly 90% detected once. Sequenced: peripheral blood. Every receptor here comes from a man aged 18 to 35 with COVID-19, enrolled during active disease.

The chain carries TRBV9 and TRBJ2-7; 10 nucleotides agree with TRBD2. Unmatched junction bases numbered 5, after V lost 0 bases and J lost 2 bases. This CDR3 contains 16 residues. CDR1 and CDR2 (germline): SGDLS, YYNGEE. The CDR3 here is CASSVATSGATYEQYF. In DNA form, the CDR3 reads TGTGCCAGCAGCGTAGCTACTAGCGGGGCTACCTACGAGCAGTACTTC.

This clone was seen once. The chain couples TRBV3-1 (or the pseudogene TRBV3-2) to TRBJ1-2, with D uncertain. The germline gives CDR1 LGHDT, CDR2 YNNKEL (reference sequence). V was pared by 4 bases and J by 1 base, with 16 bases between. The CDR3 is made up of 16 amino acids. Written as DNA, the CDR3 is TGTGCCAGCAGCCTTTCTCGGACTCCTGATAACTATGGCTACACCTTC. Its protein product is CASSLSRTPDNYGYTF.

V and J are TRBV3-1 (or the pseudogene TRBV3-2) and TRBJ2-7; 7 positions match TRBD1. Germline-derived CDR1 and CDR2 are LGHDT and YNNKEL (reference sequence). V dropped 1 base and J dropped 6; count of bases not matched to a gene: 6. The CDR3 is made up of 14 amino acids. CDR3 bases: TGTGCCAGCAGCCAAGTACAGGGGAATGGCGAGCAGTACTTC. It translates to CASSQVQGNGEQYF.

The V gene is TRBV7-2, the J gene TRBJ2-4; D not certain. The CDR3 totals 14 residues. Germline V CDR1 and CDR2: SGHTA, FQGNSA. V was pared by 2 bases and J by 3 bases, with 8 bases between. DNA of the CDR3: TGTGCCAGCAGCTTACAACAGAACAAAAACATTCAGTACTTC. It codes for CASSLQQNKNIQYF.

The V and J genes are TRBV14 and TRBJ2-1, with 7 bases fitting TRBD2. The length of the CDR3 is 17 residues. Trimming took 2 bases from V and 8 from J; bases not matched to a gene: 15. From germline, CDR1 is SGHDN and CDR2 FVKESK. CDR3 protein: CASSQRLAEAPWDEQFF. Written as DNA, the CDR3 is TGTGCCAGCAGCCAACGGCTAGCGGAGGCCCCCTGGGATGAGCAGTTCTTC.

This clone is a singleton in its sample. The genes are TRBV18 and TRBJ2-6; 8 bases line up with TRBD1. The germline V gene encodes CDR1 KGHSH and CDR2 LQKENI. The CDR3 is 19 amino acids. V dropped 3 bases and J dropped 0; count of bases not matched to a gene: 10. The CDR3 nucleotides are TGTGCCAGCTCACCTAGACCGGGACAGGACCTCTCTGGGGCCAACGTCCTGACTTTC. Translation gives CASSPRPGQDLSGANVLTF.

This chain uses TRBV19 with TRBJ1-5; D remains ambiguous. This CDR3 contains 14 residues. Trimming took off 3 bases at V and 4 bases at J, with 10 bases between the two ends. Germline CDR1 is LNHDA and CDR2 is SQIVND (reference sequence). The CDR3 protein is CASSIYRVNQPQHF. The CDR3 nucleotides are TGTGCCAGTAGTATTTATCGGGTAAATCAGCCCCAGCATTTT.

Regarding this clone: Mismatch with germline at one junction end may stem from a read error. The chain carries TRBV7-9 and TRBJ1-4; D ambiguous. The V gene's germline CDR1 is SEHNR and CDR2 FQNEAQ (reference sequence). The CDR3 consists of 15 residues. CDR3 region: CASSTPQTSRQKLLF. CDR3 in DNA: TGTGCCAGCAGCACACCTCAGACCTCGAGGCAAAAACTGCTTTTT.

V usage is TRBV11-2 and J usage is TRBJ2-2, with D perhaps matching TRBD1 (6 bases). Trimming cost V 5 bases and J 4 bases, with 14 bases left between them. CDR3 length: 15 amino acids. Germline V lookup: CDR1 SGHAT, CDR2 FQNNGV. The CDR3 protein is CASSPRDIATGELFF. CDR3 nucleotides: TGTGCCAGCAGCCCGAGGGACATAGCCACCGGGGAGCTGTTTTTT.

The genes are TRBV27 and TRBJ1-1, with 7 bases identical to TRBD1. The CDR3 contains 16 residues. CDR1 is MNHEY and CDR2 is SMNVEV in the germline V gene (reference sequence). V was clipped by 0 bases and J by 3 bases; unmatched bases: 7. This chain's CDR3 is CASSLSLDREDTEAFF. CDR3 nucleotide sequence: TGTGCCAGCAGTTTATCGCTCGACAGGGAGGACACTGAAGCTTTCTTT.

In this sample, this clone turned up a few times. This rearrangement joins TRBV5-1 to TRBJ2-2; 8 bases are shared with TRBD1. The germline V gene has CDR1 SGHRS and CDR2 YFSETQ. J gave up 2 bases and V 4 bases, and 4 bases lay outside the gene matches. The CDR3 contains 15 residues. The CDR3 is CASSRGQGNTGELFF. As DNA, the CDR3 is TGCGCCAGCAGCCGAGGACAGGGTAACACCGGGGAGCTGTTTTTT.

This clone was seen only once. This chain joins TRBV9 and TRBJ1-4; D gene ambiguous. The length of the CDR3 is 15 residues. Germline CDR1 and CDR2: SGDLS and YYNGEE. Trimming stripped 0 bases from V and 4 bases from J, with 10 bases between. CDR3 protein: CASSVGADYNEKLFF. The CDR3 DNA reads as TGTGCCAGCAGCGTAGGAGCAGACTATAATGAAAAACTGTTTTTT. Full variable domain (outside the CDR3, taken from reference TRBV9 and TRBJ1-4): DSGVTQTPKHLITATGQRVTLRCSPRSGDLSVYWYQQSLDQGLQFLIQYYNGEERAKGNILERFSAQQFPDLHSELNLSSLELGDSALYFCASSVGADYNEKLFFGSGTQLSVL.

V usage is TRBV11-1 and J usage is TRBJ1-2, with 8 bases matching TRBD1. Germline-derived CDR1 and CDR2 are SGHAT and FQDESV (reference sequence). The CDR3 runs to 14 residues. J was trimmed by 4 bases and V by 5 bases; bases with no gene match: 6. The CDR3 region has the DNA TGTGCCAGCAGCGTCGCAGGGGGCGCCTATGGCTACACCTTC. Residues: CASSVAGGAYGYTF.

V gene TRBV28 combines with J gene TRBJ2-2, with D possibly being TRBD1 (6 bases). Trimming left V 1 base short and J 0 bases short, with 12 bases between. Germline V gives CDR1 MDHEN, CDR2 SYDVKM. There are 17 residues in the CDR3. This CDR3 is CASSLFLGAANTGELFF. CDR3 sequence (DNA): TGTGCCAGCAGTTTATTCCTGGGGGCCGCGAACACCGGGGAGCTGTTTTTT.

CDR3 DNA sequence: TGTGCCAGCAGCCCCGACAGGGGGAGCACTGAAGCTTTCTTT. As protein: CASSPDRGSTEAFF. The chain combines TRBV7-3 with TRBJ1-1, with 9 bases aligning to TRBD1. The CDR3 contains 14 residues. V gave up 5 bases and J gave up 4 bases; unmatched junction bases: 5. The germline CDR1 and CDR2 sequences are SGHTA and FQGTGA.

This clone was detected only once. The rearrangement links TRBV7-9 to TRBJ1-4, with D maybe TRBD1 (6 bases). CDR3 length equals 15 residues. CDR1 is SEHNR and CDR2 is FQNEAQ in the germline V gene (reference sequence). Trimming took off 1 base at V and 4 bases at J, with 10 bases between the two ends. CDR3 loop: CASSLVGTNNEKLFF. The CDR3 nucleotides read TGTGCCAGCAGCTTAGTAGGGACAAATAATGAAAAACTGTTTTTT.

This rearrangement joins TRBV9 to TRBJ2-5, with 14 bases fitting TRBD2. Germline-derived CDR1 and CDR2 are SGDLS and YYNGEE. V shed 3 bases and J 1 base; nucleotides not matched to a gene: 5. This CDR3 is built from 17 residues. CDR3: CASSERGTSGSQETQYF. In nucleotides, the CDR3 is TGTGCCAGCAGCGAGAGGGGGACTAGCGGGAGCCAAGAGACCCAGTACTTC.

This chain uses TRBV6-2 or TRBV6-3 with TRBJ2-1; TRBD2 matches at 7 bases. The CDR3 is 14 amino acids. J was trimmed by 8 bases and V by 2 bases; bases with no gene match: 6. CDR1 is MNHEY, CDR2 SVGEGT, per germline. CDR3 sequence (DNA): TGTGCCAGCAGTTACGGTTGGGGGAGGGATGAGCAGTTCTTC. Its protein product is CASSYGWGRDEQFF.

The V call is TRBV19, the J call TRBJ2-7; 8 nucleotides match TRBD2. The CDR3 loop spans 18 amino acids. Germline-derived CDR1 and CDR2 are LNHDA and SQIVND (reference sequence). Germline trimming cut 3 bases from V and 0 bases from J; bases unmatched to any gene: 13. The CDR3 coding sequence is TGTGCCAGTAGTATCCAGGCGGGTAGCGGGATGAGCTCCTACGAGCAGTACTTC. This gives the protein CASSIQAGSGMSSYEQYF.

Concerning this clone itself: The junction departs from germline at one end; a sequencing error may be responsible. This chain uses TRBV9 with TRBJ1-3, with D perhaps TRBD1 (6 bases). The CDR3 covers 13 residues. Per germline, CDR1 SGDLS and CDR2 YYNGEE. The CDR3 region has the DNA TGTGCCAGCAGCGTGGGACATGGAGACACCATATATTTT. Encoded protein: CASSVGHGDTIYF.

V and J are TRBV28 and TRBJ2-2, with 9 bases that match TRBD1. The length of the CDR3 is 16 residues. The V and J ends lost 6 bases and 1 base, in that order; junction bases with no gene match: 6. Per the germline V gene, CDR1 is MDHEN and CDR2 is SYDVKM. For the CDR3, the DNA is TGTGCCAGCAGGACAGGACAGGGGTTGAACACCGGGGAGCTGTTTTTT. Protein product: CASRTGQGLNTGELFF.

The chain has TRBV4-2 and TRBJ1-2, with D possibly being TRBD1 (5 bases). CDR1 is LGHNA and CDR2 is YNFKEQ in the germline V gene. The CDR3 has 15 amino acids. V lost 0 bases and J lost 3, with 11 bases in between. The CDR3 bases are TGTGCCAGCAGCCAAGATCAGGGTGTCGACTATGGCTACACCTTC. It translates to CASSQDQGVDYGYTF.